The source of this T cell receptor beta chain is a study of shared clonotypes between healthy human individuals. Study details: The study used three CD4 naive, three CD4 memory, two CD8 naive and one CD8 memory plate per donor.

The assay used deep level. TCRdb keeps only in-frame clones here, not all; method: immunoSEQ multiplex PCR. The sample holds around 980,000 clones, approximately 78% seen once. Within Nashville, Tennessee resided all donors, each a Caucasian adult. This CDR3 has 17 amino acids. Germline CDR1 is LGHNA and CDR2 is YNFKEQ. The J segment lost 1 base and the V segment lost 1 base, leaving 6 bases of the junction unmatched. The chain combines TRBV4-2 with TRBJ2-2, with 7 bases identical to TRBD2. Source material: memory CD4+ T cells from PBMCs. Subset of the sample: CD45RA-negative fraction. This receptor was identified in a man aged 18 to 30 in good health. Some clones in this sample may be carry-over from other donors' samples. CDR3 in DNA: TGTGCCAGCAGCCAAGGCTTCGGCGGGGGGAACACCGGGGAGCTGTTTTTT. Protein sequence: CASSQGFGGGNTGELFF.